This T cell receptor beta chain was profiled in a study of early T cells in non-severe SARS-CoV-2 infection. In its sample, this clonotype was seen a few times. In TCRdb, the 5' RACE reads were re-called with MiXCR into one record per CDR3 protein. This sample has roughly 35,000 distinct CDR3 sequences; 5.3% occur once, and the top ten carry roughly 27%. The sample was whole blood. This TCR came from an adult who was a healthcare worker with PCR-confirmed SARS-CoV-2 infection or an uninfected control (not recorded which).

The CDR3 DNA reads as TGTGCCAGCTCACCACTCCTGACAGGGACCGCCGAGCAGTACTTC. It codes for CASSPLLTGTAEQYF. The chain couples TRBV18 to TRBJ2-7; 7 bases align to TRBD1. Per germline, CDR1 KGHSH and CDR2 LQKENI. This CDR3 is built from 15 residues. V shed 1 base and J 6 bases; nucleotides not matched to a gene: 9.